The next 5 T cell receptor beta chains were all read from a single sample in a study of shared clonotypes between healthy human individuals. Measured with immunoSEQ multiplex PCR; TCRdb has only the in-frame clones, and not every one. The data contain approximately 1.1 million clones, around three quarters of them seen just once; the ten biggest clones take up approximately 0.52%. The specimen sequenced was memory CD4+ T cells from PBMCs. Subset here: CD45RA-negative fraction. The source of these receptors is a man between 18 and 29 years old in good health. Some clones in this sample may be carry-over from other donors' samples.

This clone was counted between two and nine times. The gene calls are TRBV30 and TRBJ1-5; D ambiguous. V lost 4 bases and J lost 2, with 12 bases in between. The CDR3 covers 14 residues. Germline V gives CDR1 GTSNPN, CDR2 SVGIG (reference sequence). The CDR3 sequence: CAWTIGTGNQPQHF. In DNA form, the CDR3 reads TGTGCCTGGACCATAGGTACGGGCAATCAGCCCCAGCATTTT.

This clone was observed a handful of times. The chain joins TRBV2 to TRBJ1-4; no reliable D call. The CDR3 length is 11 residues. V shed 8 bases and J shed 7 bases, with 8 bases lying between them. Germline V gives CDR1 SNHLY, CDR2 FYNNEI. This chain's CDR3 is CASLTGEKLFF. Written as DNA, the CDR3 is TGTGCCAGCCTAACGGGTGAAAAACTGTTTTTT.

This chain joins TRBV27 and TRBJ2-4; the match to TRBD1 covers 7 bases. CDR3 length: 15 residues. Germline V gives CDR1 MNHEY, CDR2 SMNVEV (reference sequence). V shed 3 bases, J shed 2 bases, and the junction held 4 bases outside the gene matches. DNA for the CDR3: TGTGCCAGCAGTTTCACGGGACAGTCCAAAAACATTCAGTACTTC. Its protein is CASSFTGQSKNIQYF.

The gene calls are TRBV15 and TRBJ2-3, with 7 bases aligning to TRBD2. Germline V gives CDR1 LNHNV, CDR2 YYDKDF (reference sequence). V lost 4 bases to trimming and J lost 0 bases; unmatched junction nucleotides: 7. CDR3 size: 16 residues. The CDR3 DNA reads as TGTGCCACCAGCACCCGACTAGCCATTAGCACAGATACGCAGTATTTT. Protein sequence: CATSTRLAISTDTQYF.

The V and J genes are TRBV5-4 and TRBJ2-1, with D possibly TRBD2 on 5 matching bases. V dropped 0 bases and J dropped 6 bases, with 22 bases sitting between them. The CDR3 has 18 residues. The germline V gene encodes CDR1 SGHNT and CDR2 YYREEE (reference sequence). The CDR3, as DNA: TGTGCCAGCAGCTTGGCCTCGTCGCGGATTGGACGGGGCAATGAGCAGTTCTTC. Encoded protein: CASSLASSRIGRGNEQFF.